Shown below are 19 T cell receptor beta chains from a single sample sequenced in a study of post-analysis software for immune sequencing data. Whole-study results and caveats: Patients carried several TRBV segments more frequently than controls did, and TRBV5-6, TRBV5-1 and TRBV20-1 were among them.

Their antigens are not known. Unique molecular identifiers featured in each of the TCR beta cDNA libraries. One entry per CDR3 protein, called by TCRdb with MiXCR from the PCR reads. Counted here are about 430,000 distinct CDR3 sequences, 39% occurring once; the ten biggest clones make up less than 8%. The source material was blood. These receptor sequences come from a girl under 10 years old with multiple sclerosis.

V and J are TRBV5-1 and TRBJ2-1, with TRBD2 identical over 11 bases. The trim removed 0 bases at V and 9 bases at J, leaving 26 bases unmatched. The CDR3 spans 22 residues. The germline gives CDR1 SGHRS, CDR2 YFSETQ. The CDR3 reads CASSLGDRVGLAESTYRGEQFF. CDR3 sequence (DNA): TGCGCCAGCAGCTTGGGGGACAGGGTGGGACTAGCGGAATCTACTTACAGGGGTGAGCAGTTCTTC.

The genes are TRBV29-1 and TRBJ2-1; D is undetermined. V shed 2 bases and J shed 7 bases, with 9 bases lying between them. The germline V gene encodes CDR1 SQVTM and CDR2 ANQGSEA. This CDR3 has 12 amino acids. The CDR3 coding sequence is TGCAGCGTTGAATACGGTCCAAATGAGCAGTTCTTC. This translates into CSVEYGPNEQFF.

V usage is TRBV27 and J usage is TRBJ1-2, with a weak D call TRBD1 (5 bases). The CDR3 totals 14 residues. V gave up 11 bases and J gave up 4 bases, with 20 bases separating them. CDR1 is MNHEY and CDR2 is SMNVEV in the germline V gene (reference sequence). The CDR3 bases are TGTGCCGGCAAGTTCCATACAGGATTCTATGGCTACACCTTC. Translated, it gives CAGKFHTGFYGYTF.

This clonotype came up a few times. The chain joins TRBV4-3 to TRBJ2-3; D is possibly TRBD2 (6 bases). V gave up 0 bases and J gave up 0 bases, with 10 bases separating them. Germline values: CDR1 LGHNA, CDR2 YSLEER. This CDR3 region has 16 residues. CDR3 coding DNA: TGCGCCAGCAGCCAAGATTGGGGGGTGAGCACAGATACGCAGTATTTT. This codes for CASSQDWGVSTDTQYF.

The chain is built from TRBV27 and TRBJ2-1; D might be TRBD2 (6 bases). V lost 6 bases and J lost 0, with 9 bases in between. The V gene's germline CDR1 is MNHEY and CDR2 SMNVEV (reference sequence). CDR3 size: 14 residues. CDR3: CASRVGSSYNEQFF. The CDR3, as DNA: TGTGCCAGCAGAGTCGGGAGCTCCTACAATGAGCAGTTCTTC.

The chain joins TRBV15 to TRBJ2-2; D call uncertain. Germline CDR1 is LNHNV and CDR2 is YYDKDF (reference sequence). With 1 base removed from V and 6 bases from J, the gap between germline ends came to 3 bases. CDR3 length equals 12 residues. CDR3: CATSRVAGELFF. For the CDR3, the DNA is TGTGCCACCAGCAGAGTAGCCGGGGAGCTGTTTTTT. The variable domain in full, with the rest retrieved from reference TRBV15 and TRBJ2-2, is DAMVIQNPRYQVTQFGKPVTLSCSQTLNHNVMYWYQQKSSQAPKLLFHYYDKDFNNEADTPDNFQSRRPNTSFCFLDIRSPGLGDTAMYLCATSRVAGELFFGEGSRLTVL.

This clonotype was seen a few times. The chain joins TRBV10-3 to TRBJ2-1; D is ambiguous. The J call may be faulty, since TRBJ2-7 better matches the DNA end. This CDR3 has 11 residues. CDR1 and CDR2 from the germline V gene are ENHRY and SYGVKD. The CDR3 sequence: CAISLYNEQYF. CDR3 bases: TGTGCCATCAGCTTATACAATGAGCAGTACTTC.

The V call is TRBV12-3 or TRBV12-4, the J call TRBJ2-5; TRBD2 aligns across 13 bases. CDR3 length: 19 residues. The V segment lost 6 bases and the J segment 4 bases; nucleotides outside the gene matches: 17. The DNA for the CDR3 is TGTGCCAGCAGAAAACTAGCGGGAGGGCCGAGGATTATGGGAGAGACCCAGTACTTC. As protein: CASRKLAGGPRIMGETQYF.

The J gene is TRBJ2-1, the V gene TRBV5-1; maybe TRBD1 (5 bases). The germline V gene has CDR1 SGHRS and CDR2 YFSETQ. V gave up 4 bases and J gave up 1 base, with 12 bases separating them. The CDR3 runs to 15 residues. The CDR3 reads CASSVDTASYNEQFF. The CDR3 DNA is TGCGCCAGCAGCGTGGACACGGCGTCCTACAATGAGCAGTTCTTC.

The rearrangement links TRBV4-2 to TRBJ2-1, with a weak D call TRBD2 (6 bases). The germline V and J ends were trimmed by 4 bases and 0 bases, with 10 bases remaining between them. The CDR3 contains 15 residues. Germline V CDR1 and CDR2: LGHNA, YNFKEQ. CDR3 amino acids: CASSLGTPSYNEQFF. CDR3 nucleotides: TGTGCCAGCAGCCTCGGGACTCCCTCCTACAATGAGCAGTTCTTC.

A note on this clonotype: One end of the junction does not line up with germline, which may come from a read error. The gene calls are TRBV20-1 and TRBJ1-1; TRBD1 agrees at 8 bases. The CDR3 has 14 amino acids. Germline CDR1 is DFQATT and CDR2 is SNEGSKA (reference sequence). The CDR3 reads CSARAPDRDTEAFF. DNA for the CDR3: TGCAGTGCCAGAGCCCCGGACAGGGACACTGAAGCTTTCTTT.

The chain joins TRBV19 to TRBJ1-1, with 8 bases aligning to TRBD1. The CDR3 is made up of 14 amino acids. V dropped 5 bases and J dropped 5; count of bases not matched to a gene: 7. Germline CDR1 is LNHDA and CDR2 is SQIVND (reference sequence). CDR3 nucleotide sequence: TGTGCCAGTAGTGTACAGGGGGTAGAGACTGAAGCTTTCTTT. Translating gives CASSVQGVETEAFF.

In the case of this clonotype: A read error may account for a junction end that differs from germline. The chain has TRBV3-1 and TRBJ2-1; 9 nucleotides line up with TRBD2. The CDR3 length is 16 residues. In germline, CDR1 is LGHDT, CDR2 YNNKEL (reference sequence). The CDR3 reads CAGSAGGPSSYNEQFF. The CDR3 DNA reads as TGTGCCGGCAGCGCGGGAGGGCCTAGCTCCTACAATGAGCAGTTCTTC.

Worth noting for this clonotype: At one of its ends the junction is not consistent with the germline gene, which may arise from a read error. The rearrangement joins TRBV4-1 to TRBJ2-7; D possibly corresponds to TRBD1 (5 bases). This CDR3 spans 15 amino acids. In germline, CDR1 is MGHRA, CDR2 YSYEKL. The CDR3 coding sequence is TGCGCCAACAGCCAAGTCCAGGGAAGCTCCTACGAGCAGTACTTC. It encodes CANSQVQGSSYEQYF.

This clonotype was counted a few times. This chain uses TRBV5-1 with TRBJ2-7; D might be TRBD2 (6 bases). The V gene's germline CDR1 is SGHRS and CDR2 YFSETQ. Trimming removed 0 bases at V and 3 bases at J, with 13 bases between. This CDR3 is 15 amino acids long. The CDR3 DNA sequence: TGCGCCAGCAGCTTGGGACTAGACCCTCTCTACGAGCAGTACTTC. This sequence encodes CASSLGLDPLYEQYF. Variable domain in full (rest from reference TRBV5-1 and TRBJ2-7): KAGVTQTPRYLIKTRGQQVTLSCSPISGHRSVSWYQQTPGQGLQFLFEYFSETQRNKGNFPGRFSGRQFSNSRSEMNVSTLELGDSALYLCASSLGLDPLYEQYFGPGTRLTVT.

This clonotype was observed a handful of times. This rearrangement joins TRBV10-3 to TRBJ1-2; D might be TRBD1 (5 bases). Trimming removed 6 bases at V and 4 bases at J, with 12 bases between. This CDR3 has 13 residues. Germline CDR1 and CDR2: ENHRY and SYGVKD. CDR3: CAISETDSYGYTF. CDR3 DNA: TGTGCCATCAGCGAAACAGACAGCTATGGCTACACCTTC.

The chain couples TRBV28 to TRBJ1-5; no firm D call. The V gene lost 6 bases and the J gene lost 2 bases, with 17 bases spanning the gap. The germline V gene encodes CDR1 MDHEN and CDR2 SYDVKM. This CDR3 is built from 16 residues. CDR3 bases: TGTGCCAGCAGCACCAACCCGCTGATGGGCAATCAGCCCCAGCATTTT. Its protein is CASSTNPLMGNQPQHF. Full variable domain (outside the CDR3, taken from reference TRBV28 and TRBJ1-5): DVKVTQSSRYLVKRTGEKVFLECVQDMDHENMFWYRQDPGLGLRLIYFSYDVKMKEKGDIPEGYSVSREKKERFSLILESASTNQTSMYLCASSTNPLMGNQPQHFGDGTRLSIL.

The rearrangement uses TRBV2 and TRBJ2-7; D possibly matches TRBD1 or TRBD2 (6 bases each). Trimming took 1 base from V and 4 from J, leaving 11 bases between them. This CDR3 comprises 14 residues. Germline V gene sequence: CDR1 SNHLY, CDR2 FYNNEI. The CDR3 reads CASSEVVGGYEQYF. The CDR3 DNA is TGTGCCAGCAGTGAAGTCGTAGGGGGGTACGAGCAGTACTTC.

This clonotype was recorded at least ten times. This sequence joins TRBV20-1 and TRBJ2-3, with a tentative D call TRBD2 (6 bases). The CDR3 consists of 15 residues. Germline CDR1 and CDR2: DFQATT and SNEGSKA (reference sequence). V lost 5 bases, J lost 2 bases, and 17 bases lay in between. CDR3 nucleotide sequence: TGCAGTGCTGAAGCGGGCGCGTCCCTCACAGATACGCAGTATTTT. Translated: CSAEAGASLTDTQYF.